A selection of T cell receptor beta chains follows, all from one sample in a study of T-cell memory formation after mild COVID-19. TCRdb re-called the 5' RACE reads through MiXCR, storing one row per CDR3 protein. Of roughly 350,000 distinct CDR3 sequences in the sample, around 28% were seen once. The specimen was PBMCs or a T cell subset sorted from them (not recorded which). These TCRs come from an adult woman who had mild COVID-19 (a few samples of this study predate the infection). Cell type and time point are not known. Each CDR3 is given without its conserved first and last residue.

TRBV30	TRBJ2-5	AWSRTRGETQY
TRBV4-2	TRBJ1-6	ASSQDKGTPLH
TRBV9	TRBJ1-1	ASSTQGLGEAF
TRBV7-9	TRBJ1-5	ASSDTRYNQPQH
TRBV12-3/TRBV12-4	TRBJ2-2	ATLGGEVRELF
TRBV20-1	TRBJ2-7	SARDHRATYEQY
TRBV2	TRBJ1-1	ASGTGGVTEAF
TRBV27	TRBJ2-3	ASSSWIGGTDTQY
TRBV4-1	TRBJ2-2	ASSPRPGVTGELF
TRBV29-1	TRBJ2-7	SVVWGGTELWFEQY
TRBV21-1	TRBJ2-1	ASIIAGIKNEQF
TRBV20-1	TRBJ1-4	SAEGWNEKLF
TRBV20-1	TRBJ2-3	SAGLLSTDTQY
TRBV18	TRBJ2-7	ASSTSGTGSYEQY
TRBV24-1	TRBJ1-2	AQPRDSNYGYT
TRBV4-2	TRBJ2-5	ASSPRDAETQY
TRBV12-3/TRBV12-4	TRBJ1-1	ASSSYGTRDRVVSF
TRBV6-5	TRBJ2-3	ASSPRAGRTDTQY
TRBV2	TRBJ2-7	ASRAPFGTYEQY
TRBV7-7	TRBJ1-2	ASSPPPGDNYGYT
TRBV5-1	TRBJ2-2	ASSLTQGTTGELF
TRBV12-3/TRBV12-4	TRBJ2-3	ASRGGPAGDTQY
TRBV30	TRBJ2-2	AWSVLDTGELF
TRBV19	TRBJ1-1	ASLPGQGNTEAF
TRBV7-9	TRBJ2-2	ASSSSGRTGELF
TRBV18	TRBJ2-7	ASSPPTGNGYEQY
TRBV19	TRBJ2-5	ASSIGSGYQETQY
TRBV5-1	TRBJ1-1	DSSLGDRWVNTEAF
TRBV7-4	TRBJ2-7	AKVHRGIRYEQY
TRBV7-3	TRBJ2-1	ASRPSGPYRDNEQF
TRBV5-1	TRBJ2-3	ASSSAGTDITDTQY
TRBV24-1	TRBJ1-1	ATSDLGGEAF
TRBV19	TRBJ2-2	ASSKGQGRTGELF
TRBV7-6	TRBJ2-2	ASSLIFPRGAGELF
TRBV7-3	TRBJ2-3	ASSLIAGSSSTDTQY
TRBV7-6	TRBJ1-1	ASSQDNTEAF
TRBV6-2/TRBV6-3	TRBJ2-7	ATRGLADYEQY
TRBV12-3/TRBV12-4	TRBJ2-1	ASRGDQGGQF
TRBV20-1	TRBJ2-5	SARNLRDTHETQY
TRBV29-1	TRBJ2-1	SVEKGSGRKQF
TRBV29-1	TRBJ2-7	SVESGFSYEQY
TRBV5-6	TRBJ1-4	ASSLVGNPNNEKLF
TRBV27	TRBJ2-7	ASRTGGHLHYEQY
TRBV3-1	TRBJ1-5	ASSQGEGGSYQPQH
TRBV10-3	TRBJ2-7	AISGKGTYEQY
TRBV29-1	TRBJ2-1	SVERSGRLYNEQF
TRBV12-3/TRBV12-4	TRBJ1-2	ASSANVGQLSGYT
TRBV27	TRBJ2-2	ASSGGEAGELF
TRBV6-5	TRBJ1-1	ASSYAGGLEAF
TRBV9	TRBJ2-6	ASSAGHSSGANVLT
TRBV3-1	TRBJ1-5	ASSQGGAGNQPQH